The rows below give T cell receptor beta chains drawn from one sample of a study of cytomegalovirus exposure and HLA in healthy donors. The assay was immunoSEQ multiplex PCR, and TCRdb's table has in-frame clones only and misses some. The sample lists about 150,000 clones, less than 95% occurring once. The sample comprised PBMCs. The receptor source for this set is a man aged 18 to 30 in good health and CMV-seropositive. Each CDR3 is given with its conserved first and last residue. D genes are given only for firm matches. Size values are once, few and many counts, or a class for expanded clones, and some rows have none.

D	size	V	J	length	CDR3	DNA
TRBD1	once	TRBV27	TRBJ1-1	17	CASSLSTRGRISTEAFF	TGTGCCAGCAGTTTGTCCACCAGGGGGAGGATAAGCACTGAAGCTTTCTTT
TRBD2	.	TRBV5-1	TRBJ2-7	15	CASSRWREGTDEQYF	TGCGCCAGCAGTCGTTGGCGGGAGGGGACCGACGAGCAGTACTTC
TRBD1	.	TRBV19	TRBJ1-2	12	CASRDRVGGYTF	TGTGCCAGCCGGGACAGGGTGGGTGGCTACACCTTC
TRBD2	.	TRBV9	TRBJ2-1	17	CASSLWTSGRAKNEQFF	TGTGCCAGCAGCCTTTGGACTAGCGGGAGGGCGAAGAATGAGCAGTTCTTC
TRBD1	.	TRBV27	TRBJ2-7	14	CASSPGTGGYEQYF	TGTGCCAGCAGTCCCGGGACAGGGGGCTACGAGCAGTACTTC
.	.	TRBV28	TRBJ1-1	15	CASSLGVRGLTEAFF	TGTGCCAGCAGTTTAGGGGTTAGGGGCCTAACTGAAGCTTTCTTT
.	.	TRBV6-5	TRBJ1-6	13	CASSRKADSPLHF	TGTGCCAGCAGCCGCAAAGCGGACTCACCCCTCCACTTT
TRBD2	.	TRBV27	TRBJ2-7	17	CASSFAPSGDLYYEQYF	TGTGCCAGCAGTTTCGCCCCTAGCGGGGACCTCTACTACGAGCAGTACTTC
TRBD2	.	TRBV28	TRBJ2-7	16	CASSPREGEVSYEQYF	TGTGCCAGCAGCCCTCGGGAGGGGGAGGTCTCCTACGAGCAGTACTTC
.	once	TRBV6-5	TRBJ2-5	12	CASRRGGETQYF	TGTGCCAGCAGGCGAGGTGGAGAGACCCAGTACTTC
.	.	TRBV15	TRBJ2-7	14	CATSRDFGDYEQYF	TGTGCCACCAGCAGAGATTTCGGTGACTACGAGCAGTACTTC
.	.	TRBV4-1	TRBJ1-5	16	CASSQEVGEGFQPQHF	TGCGCCAGCAGCCAAGAAGTGGGCGAGGGCTTTCAGCCCCAGCATTTT
TRBD2	.	TRBV19	TRBJ2-1	18	CASSRDSSGGSSYNEQFF	TGTGCCAGTAGTAGAGACAGTAGCGGGGGGAGCTCCTACAATGAGCAGTTCTTC
TRBD2	.	TRBV5-6	TRBJ2-3	17	CASSFIAGGPSADTQYF	TGTGCCAGCAGTTTCATAGCGGGAGGGCCATCAGCAGATACGCAGTATTTT
.	.	TRBV6-1	TRBJ1-2	13	CASSEYRDYGYTF	TGTGCCAGCAGTGAATACCGAGACTATGGCTACACCTTC
TRBD2	.	TRBV11-3	TRBJ2-5	17	CASSSGLAGGPVETQYF	TGTGCCAGCAGCTCCGGACTAGCGGGAGGGCCAGTAGAGACCCAGTACTTC
TRBD2	.	TRBV4-1	TRBJ2-7	17	CASSQGGLAGDLYEQYF	TGCGCCAGCAGCCAAGGAGGTCTAGCGGGAGATCTGTACGAGCAGTACTTC
.	.	TRBV2	TRBJ1-5	14	CASSETGHNQPQHF	TGTGCCAGCAGTGAAACGGGTCACAATCAGCCCCAGCATTTT
TRBD1	.	TRBV4-1	TRBJ1-1	14	CASSQRTGWTEAFF	TGCGCCAGCAGCCAAAGGACAGGGTGGACTGAAGCTTTCTTT
TRBD1	once	TRBV6-5	TRBJ2-7	14	CASRRQGATYEQYF	TGTGCCAGCAGGCGACAGGGGGCAACCTACGAGCAGTACTTC
TRBD2	few	TRBV15	TRBJ2-3	15	CATSRTSGSTDTQYF	TGTGCCACCAGCAGGACTAGCGGGAGCACAGATACGCAGTATTTT
TRBD1	.	TRBV7-9	TRBJ2-2	12	CASTGGTGELFF	TGTGCCAGTACAGGGGGCACCGGGGAGCTGTTTTTT
.	.	TRBV19	TRBJ1-1	13	CASIPQGDTEAFF	TGTGCCAGTATCCCCCAAGGGGACACTGAAGCTTTCTTT
TRBD2	.	TRBV27	TRBJ2-1	15	CASSFVLAGPNEQFF	TGTGCCAGCAGTTTCGTACTAGCGGGTCCCAATGAGCAGTTCTTC
TRBD2	.	TRBV29-1	TRBJ2-2	14	CSASGAPNTGELFF	TGCAGCGCGAGCGGGGCTCCGAACACCGGGGAGCTGTTTTTT
TRBD1	once	TRBV5-5	TRBJ2-6	16	CASRPSTGTGANVLTF	TGTGCCAGCAGACCTTCGACAGGGACTGGGGCCAACGTCCTGACTTTC
TRBD1	.	TRBV29-1	TRBJ2-1	14	CSVAGTAGHNEQFF	TGCAGCGTCGCCGGGACAGCCGGCCATAATGAGCAGTTCTTC
.	.	TRBV30	TRBJ2-1	10	CAWAREEQFF	TGTGCCTGGGCTCGGGAGGAGCAGTTCTTC
.	.	TRBV2	TRBJ2-2	12	CASKASWRELFF	TGTGCCAGCAAGGCTAGCTGGAGGGAGCTGTTTTTT
TRBD1	once	TRBV29-1	TRBJ2-3	14	CSVFEDRGFPQQYF	TGCAGCGTTTTTGAGGACAGGGGGTTTCCCCAGCAGTATTTT
.	.	TRBV6-1	TRBJ1-2	11	CASTQHYGYTF	TGTGCCAGCACACAGCACTATGGCTACACCTTC
TRBD1	.	TRBV9	TRBJ1-2	15	CASSVGQAANYGYTF	TGTGCCAGCAGCGTCGGACAGGCCGCTAACTATGGCTACACCTTC
TRBD1	.	TRBV2	TRBJ2-1	15	CASSEARTGHNEQFF	TGTGCCAGCAGTGAAGCACGGACAGGGCACAATGAGCAGTTCTTC
TRBD1	.	TRBV27	TRBJ1-2	17	CASSPRDRGWDNYGYTF	TGTGCCAGCAGTCCCCGGGACAGGGGTTGGGATAACTATGGCTACACCTTC
.	.	TRBV28	TRBJ2-2	16	CASRILWQGGAGELFF	TGTGCCAGCAGAATCTTGTGGCAGGGAGGCGCCGGGGAGCTGTTTTTT
.	.	TRBV6-6	TRBJ2-1	16	CASSYWSLSSYNEQFF	TGTGCCAGCAGTTACTGGAGCCTCTCCTCCTACAATGAGCAGTTCTTC
TRBD1	.	TRBV9	TRBJ1-4	17	CASSGDRGYATNEKLFF	TGTGCCAGCAGTGGGGACAGGGGATACGCAACTAATGAAAAACTGTTTTTT
TRBD1	.	TRBV2	TRBJ1-2	13	CASRDRAGGGYTF	TGTGCCAGCAGAGACAGGGCCGGGGGTGGCTACACCTTC
.	.	TRBV28	TRBJ1-5	15	CASSRPRDSNQPQHF	TGTGCCAGCAGTCGTCCCCGGGATAGCAATCAGCCCCAGCATTTT
TRBD1	.	TRBV6-6	TRBJ1-6	16	CASSLNYRGRFSPLHF	TGTGCCAGCAGTTTAAATTACAGGGGGCGCTTTTCACCCCTCCACTTT
.	.	TRBV9	TRBJ1-5	16	CASSVDRTDFNQPQHF	TGTGCCAGCAGCGTAGATCGGACAGATTTCAATCAGCCCCAGCATTTT
.	.	TRBV7-6	TRBJ2-5	13	CASSTRQQETQYF	TGTGCCAGCAGCACGCGACAGCAAGAGACCCAGTACTTC
.	.	TRBV6-1	TRBJ1-1	13	CASSEGARAEAFF	TGTGCCAGCAGTGAGGGGGCGCGGGCTGAAGCTTTCTTT
TRBD2	.	TRBV30	TRBJ2-7	17	CAWVNFPREGADYEQYF	TGTGCCTGGGTCAATTTCCCCAGGGAGGGAGCGGACTACGAGCAGTACTTC
TRBD2	.	TRBV5-6	TRBJ2-1	16	CASSSPLAATYNEQFF	TGTGCCAGCAGCTCCCCCCTAGCGGCTACCTACAATGAGCAGTTCTTC
TRBD2	once	TRBV5-1	TRBJ2-7	15	CASSLGLAGSYEQYF	TGCGCCAGCAGCCTAGGACTAGCGGGGAGCTACGAGCAGTACTTC
TRBD2	.	TRBV5-1	TRBJ2-1	18	CASSFVGLAGGAGNEQFF	TGCGCCAGCAGCTTCGTGGGACTAGCGGGAGGGGCAGGCAATGAGCAGTTCTTC
TRBD2	.	TRBV18	TRBJ2-4	18	CASSPLAGGKGSKNIQYF	TGTGCCAGCTCACCCCTAGCGGGAGGCAAAGGATCCAAAAACATTCAGTACTTC
.	.	TRBV28	TRBJ1-5	14	CASSLSHSNQPQHF	TGTGCCAGCAGTTTATCCCATAGCAATCAGCCCCAGCATTTT
.	.	TRBV7-2	TRBJ2-7	14	CASSSQGGSYEQYF	TGTGCCAGCAGCTCCCAGGGAGGATCCTACGAGCAGTACTTC
TRBD2	.	TRBV12-5	TRBJ2-1	13	CASGFVAGSEQFF	TGTGCTAGTGGTTTTGTAGCGGGAAGTGAGCAGTTCTTC
TRBD1	.	TRBV5-1	TRBJ2-3	14	CASSPDRVTDTQYF	TGCGCCAGCAGCCCCGACAGGGTCACAGATACGCAGTATTTT
TRBD1	.	TRBV27	TRBJ1-2	15	CASSLAQGGVYGYTF	TGTGCCAGCAGTTTAGCTCAAGGGGGCGTCTATGGCTACACCTTC
.	.	TRBV18	TRBJ2-2	16	CASSPPTTTNTGELFF	TGTGCCAGCTCACCCCCGACTACCACGAACACCGGGGAGCTGTTTTTT
.	.	TRBV2	TRBJ1-3	14	CASSEQGTGNTIYF	TGTGCCAGCAGTGAACAGGGAACTGGAAACACCATATATTTT
TRBD1	.	TRBV28	TRBJ2-7	18	CASANLRGGQGGSYEQYF	TGTGCCAGCGCTAACCTTCGTGGTGGACAGGGGGGGTCCTACGAGCAGTACTTC
.	.	TRBV28	TRBJ1-5	17	CASGHGWGRFISQPQHF	TGTGCCAGCGGGCACGGGTGGGGCCGCTTTATATCTCAGCCCCAGCATTTT
TRBD2	.	TRBV6-1	TRBJ2-5	15	CASSEGTSEQETQYF	TGTGCCAGCAGTGAAGGGACTAGCGAACAAGAGACCCAGTACTTC